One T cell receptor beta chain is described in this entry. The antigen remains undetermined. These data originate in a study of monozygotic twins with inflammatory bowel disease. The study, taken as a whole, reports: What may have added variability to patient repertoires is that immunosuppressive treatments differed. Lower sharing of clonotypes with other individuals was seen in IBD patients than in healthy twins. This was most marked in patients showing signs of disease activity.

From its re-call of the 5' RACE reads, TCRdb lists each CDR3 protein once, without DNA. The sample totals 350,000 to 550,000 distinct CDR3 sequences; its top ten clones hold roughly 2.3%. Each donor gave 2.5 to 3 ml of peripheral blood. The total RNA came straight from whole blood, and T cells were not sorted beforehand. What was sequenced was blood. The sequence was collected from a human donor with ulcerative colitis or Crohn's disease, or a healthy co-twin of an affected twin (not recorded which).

The CDR3 here is CASSLGAGGPKNIQYF. The V gene is TRBV7-8, the J gene TRBJ2-4; with no DNA, the TCRdb D assignment of TRBD2 cannot be verified. The CDR3 sequence is 16 residues long. CDR1 is SGHVS, CDR2 FQNEAQ, per germline. The complete variable domain, with remaining parts taken from reference TRBV7-8 and TRBJ2-4, reads GAGVSQSPRYKVAKRGQDVALRCDPISGHVSLFWYQQALGQGPEFLTYFQNEAQLDKSGLPSDRFFAERPEGSVSTLKIQRTQQEDSAVYLCASSLGAGGPKNIQYFGAGTRLSVL.